The 10 T cell receptor beta chains listed next were all sequenced from one sample in a study of beta chain features in type 1 diabetes. Of the isolated RNA, all was reverse transcribed, and so the sequenced material was expressed TCRB transcripts. Assay: immunoSEQ multiplex PCR; the TCRdb copy retains only in-frame clones and omits some. The table records roughly 300,000 clones, 13% to 15% of them present only once. The specimen was central memory CD4+ T cells from blood. The receptors come from a man aged 30 to 45 in good health.

The rearrangement joins TRBV7-3 to TRBJ2-7; D call uncertain. There are 12 residues in the CDR3. CDR1 and CDR2 from the germline V gene are SGHTA and FQGTGA. Trimming took 4 bases from V and 4 from J, leaving 8 bases between them. The CDR3, as DNA: TGTGCCAGCAGCTCCAAACCTTACGAGCAGTACGTC. This gives the protein CASSSKPYEQYV.

The chain uses TRBV19 and TRBJ1-2; 7 bases match TRBD1. This CDR3 is built from 16 residues. J was trimmed by 5 bases and V by 4 bases; bases with no gene match: 13. The germline CDR1 and CDR2 sequences are LNHDA and SQIVND (reference sequence). This chain's CDR3 is CASSNVRTGRGYGYTF. The CDR3 nucleotides read TGTGCCAGTAGTAACGTGAGGACAGGCCGAGGGTATGGCTACACCTTC.

In its sample, this clone was seen a few times. The sample holds other DNA sequences that translate to the same CDR3. The V call is TRBV5-4, the J call TRBJ2-1, with TRBD1 matching 7 bases. CDR1 is SGHNT and CDR2 is YYREEE in the germline V gene (reference sequence). V was clipped by 0 bases and J by 10 bases; unmatched bases: 4. This CDR3 spans 13 amino acids. Here the CDR3 reads CASSLDRGGEQFF. The CDR3 DNA sequence: TGTGCCAGCAGCTTGGACAGGGGTGGGGAGCAGTTCTTC. The full variable domain, completed using reference TRBV5-4 and TRBJ2-1, is ETGVTQSPTHLIKTRGQQVTLRCSSQSGHNTVSWYQQALGQGPQFIFQYYREEENGRGNFPPRFSGLQFPNYSSELNVNALELDDSALYLCASSLDRGGEQFFGPGTRLTVL.

A few counts support this clone. V is TRBV11-3 and J is TRBJ2-5, with D hard to call. The V and J ends lost 0 bases and 4 bases respectively, with 6 bases between them. Germline values: CDR1 SGHNT, CDR2 YENEEA. The CDR3 has 13 residues. The DNA of the CDR3 is TGTGCCAGCAGCTTAGAACTCGGAGAGACCCAGTACTTC. This gives the protein CASSLELGETQYF.

This chain uses TRBV7-9 with TRBJ2-7, with D perhaps given as TRBD1 or TRBD2 (5 bases each). V was cut by 5 bases and J by 1 base, with 12 bases left in between. CDR1 and CDR2 from the germline V gene are SEHNR and FQNEAQ (reference sequence). The length of the CDR3 is 14 residues. The CDR3 DNA sequence: TGTGCCAGCAGCGCCGGGACCCTTTCCTACGAGCAGTACTTC. Protein product: CASSAGTLSYEQYF.

This clone was seen only a few times. The rearrangement uses TRBV11-2 and TRBJ2-6; 15 bases agree with TRBD2. Germline assignment: CDR1 SGHAT and CDR2 FQNNGV. V was clipped by 4 bases and J by 3 bases; unmatched bases: 4. This CDR3 region has 18 residues. CDR3 sequence: CASSWGLAGGVGANVLTF. As DNA, the CDR3 is TGTGCCAGCAGCTGGGGACTAGCGGGGGGAGTTGGGGCCAACGTCCTGACTTTC.

The V and J genes are TRBV5-1 and TRBJ2-2; 7 bases line up with TRBD1. The CDR3 consists of 19 residues. Losses at the gene ends were 4 bases for V and 6 bases for J; bases not matched to a gene: 21. Germline CDR1 and CDR2: SGHRS and YFSETQ. This chain's CDR3 is CASSPMAGGGSATAGELFF. For the CDR3, the DNA is TGCGCCAGCAGCCCGATGGCAGGGGGTGGTAGCGCTACTGCCGGGGAGCTGTTTTTT.

CDR3 DNA sequence: TGTGCCACCAGCAGAGACGAGGGAACTTCACCCCTCCACTTT. As protein: CATSRDEGTSPLHF. This chain uses TRBV15 with TRBJ1-6, with D hard to call. V gave up 0 bases and J gave up 9 bases, with 9 bases separating them. The CDR3 is made up of 14 amino acids. CDR1 and CDR2 (germline): LNHNV, YYDKDF (reference sequence).

The chain is built from TRBV4-2 and TRBJ2-1; 7 bases match TRBD2. CDR3 length: 18 amino acids. Germline trimming cut 3 bases from V and 0 bases from J; bases unmatched to any gene: 11. Germline V gives CDR1 LGHNA, CDR2 YNFKEQ. The CDR3 sequence is CASSQSGRGVGSYNEQFF. The CDR3 DNA is TGTGCCAGCAGCCAGTCAGGCCGGGGGGTGGGCTCCTACAATGAGCAGTTCTTC.

A few counts support this clone. The genes are TRBV4-2 and TRBJ2-5; the match to TRBD2 covers 15 bases. CDR1 and CDR2 (germline): LGHNA, YNFKEQ. The CDR3 length is 18 residues. With V trimmed by 2 bases and J by 5 bases, 9 bases remained unmatched. The CDR3 spells CASSQTGLAGGPEETQYF. The CDR3 nucleotides are TGTGCCAGCAGCCAAACAGGACTAGCGGGAGGGCCCGAGGAGACCCAGTACTTC.